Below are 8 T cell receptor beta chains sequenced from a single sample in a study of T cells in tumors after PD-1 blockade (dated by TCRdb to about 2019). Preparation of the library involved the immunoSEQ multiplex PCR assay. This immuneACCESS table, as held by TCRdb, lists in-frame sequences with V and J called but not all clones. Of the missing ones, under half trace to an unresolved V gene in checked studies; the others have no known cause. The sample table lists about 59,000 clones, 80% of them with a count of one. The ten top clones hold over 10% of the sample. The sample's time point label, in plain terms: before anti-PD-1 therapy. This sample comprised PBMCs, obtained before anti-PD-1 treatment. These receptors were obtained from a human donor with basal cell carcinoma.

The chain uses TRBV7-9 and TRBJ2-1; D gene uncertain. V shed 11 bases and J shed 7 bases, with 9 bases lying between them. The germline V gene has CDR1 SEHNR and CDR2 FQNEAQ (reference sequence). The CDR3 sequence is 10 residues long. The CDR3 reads CAATKNEQFF. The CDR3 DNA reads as TGTGCCGCCACGAAGAATGAGCAGTTCTTC.

CDR3 sequence: CASSRGQGQYF. CDR3 coding DNA: TGTGCCAGCAGTCGCGGACAGGGGCAGTACTTC. The V and J genes are TRBV12-3 or TRBV12-4 and TRBJ2-7; 8 positions agree with TRBD1. Unmatched junction bases numbered 3, after V lost 5 bases and J lost 9 bases. This CDR3 has 11 residues.

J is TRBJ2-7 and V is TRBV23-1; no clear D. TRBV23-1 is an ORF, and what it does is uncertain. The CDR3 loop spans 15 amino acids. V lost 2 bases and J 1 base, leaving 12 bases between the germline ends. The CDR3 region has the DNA TGCGCCAGCAGTCAACATCTCAGGAGATCCTACGAGCAGTACTTC. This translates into CASSQHLRRSYEQYF.

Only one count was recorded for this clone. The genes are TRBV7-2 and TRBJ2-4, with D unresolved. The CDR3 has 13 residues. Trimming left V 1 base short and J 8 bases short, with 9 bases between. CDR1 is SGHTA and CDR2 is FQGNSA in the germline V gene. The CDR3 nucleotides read TGTGCCAGCAGCTTAGTATTTTTGGACATTCAGTACTTC. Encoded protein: CASSLVFLDIQYF.

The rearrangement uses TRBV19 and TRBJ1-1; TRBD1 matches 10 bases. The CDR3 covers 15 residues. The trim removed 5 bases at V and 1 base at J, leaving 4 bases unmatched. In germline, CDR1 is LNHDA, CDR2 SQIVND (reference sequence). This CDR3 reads CASSDWTGGNTEAFF. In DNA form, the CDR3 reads TGTGCCAGTAGTGATTGGACAGGGGGGAACACTGAAGCTTTCTTT.

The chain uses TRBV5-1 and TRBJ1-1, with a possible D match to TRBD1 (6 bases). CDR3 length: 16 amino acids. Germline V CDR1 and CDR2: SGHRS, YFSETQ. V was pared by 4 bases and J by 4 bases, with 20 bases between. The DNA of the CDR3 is TGCGCCAGCAGCCCCGGACAGATTGGGATATCCACTGAAGCTTTCTTT. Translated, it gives CASSPGQIGISTEAFF.

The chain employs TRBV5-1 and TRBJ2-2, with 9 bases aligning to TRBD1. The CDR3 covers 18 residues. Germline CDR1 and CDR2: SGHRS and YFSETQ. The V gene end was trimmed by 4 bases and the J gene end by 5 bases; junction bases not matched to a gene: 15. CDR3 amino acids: CASSITGTGNTATGELFF. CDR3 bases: TGCGCCAGCAGCATAACCGGGACAGGGAACACTGCAACCGGGGAGCTGTTTTTT.

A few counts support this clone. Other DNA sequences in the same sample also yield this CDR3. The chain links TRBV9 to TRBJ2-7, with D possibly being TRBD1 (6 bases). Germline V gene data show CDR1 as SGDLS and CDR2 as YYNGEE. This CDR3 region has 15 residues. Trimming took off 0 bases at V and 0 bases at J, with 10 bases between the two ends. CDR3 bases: TGTGCCAGCAGCGTAGCAGGGGAGAGCTCCTACGAGCAGTACTTC. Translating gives CASSVAGESSYEQYF.